This T cell receptor beta chain stems from a study of CD8 T cells in Susac syndrome. Overall study results and limits: The study recognized that its TCR sequencing and HLA analysis covered a relatively small number of individuals.

Reverse transcription of about 0.5 to 1 ug RNA was carried out with random hexamers. TCRdb re-called the immunoSEQ multiplex PCR reads with MiXCR, one entry per CDR3 protein. The profile shows 250,000 to 300,000 distinct CDR3 sequences, around 83% of them singletons. Trimming pared 0 bases from V and 0 bases from J, leaving 5 bases between. Germline values: CDR1 SGHDN, CDR2 FVKESK. This CDR3 is 14 amino acids long. This clonotype appeared once. Its antigen is undetermined. Through negative isolation, CD4+ and CD8+ T cells were obtained, while TEMRA cells were enriched using FACS. The V call is TRBV14, the J call TRBJ1-2, with D possibly matching TRBD1 (5 bases). This receptor was taken from a human donor with multiple sclerosis. Sequencing used CD8+ T cells from PBMCs. In DNA form, the CDR3 reads TGTGCCAGCAGCCAAGAGACAGCTAACTATGGCTACACCTTC. This encodes CASSQETANYGYTF. The full variable domain, its missing parts supplied by reference TRBV14 and TRBJ1-2, is EAGVTQFPSHSVIEKGQTVTLRCDPISGHDNLYWYRRVMGKEIKFLLHFVKESKQDESGMPNNRFLAERTGGTYSTLKVQPAELEDSGVYFCASSQETANYGYTFGSGTRLTVV.